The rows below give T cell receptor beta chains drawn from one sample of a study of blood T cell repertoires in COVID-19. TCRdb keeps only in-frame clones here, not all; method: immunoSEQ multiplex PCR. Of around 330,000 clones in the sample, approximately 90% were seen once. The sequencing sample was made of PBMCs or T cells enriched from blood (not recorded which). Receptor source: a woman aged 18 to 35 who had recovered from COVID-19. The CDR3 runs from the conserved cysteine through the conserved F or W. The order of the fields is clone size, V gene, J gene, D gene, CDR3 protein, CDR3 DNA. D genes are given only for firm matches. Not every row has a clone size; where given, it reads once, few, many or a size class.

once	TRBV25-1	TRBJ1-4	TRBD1	CASSGSTGVGEKLFF	TGTGCCAGCAGTGGATCGACAGGGGTGGGTGAAAAACTGTTTTTT
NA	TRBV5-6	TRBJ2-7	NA	CASSGVSSEQYF	TGTGCCAGCAGCGGAGTTTCGTCCGAGCAGTACTTC
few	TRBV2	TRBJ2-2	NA	CASSLDYNTGELFF	TGTGCCAGCAGTCTCGACTATAACACCGGGGAGCTGTTTTTT
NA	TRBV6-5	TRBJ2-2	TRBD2	CASSRPSGNTGELFF	TGTGCCAGCAGTCGTCCTAGCGGGAACACCGGGGAGCTGTTTTTT
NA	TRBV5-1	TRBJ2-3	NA	CASTGDPDTQYF	TGCGCCAGCACGGGGGATCCAGATACGCAGTATTTT
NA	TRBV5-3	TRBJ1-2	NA	CARSPKSPDGYTF	TGTGCCAGAAGCCCCAAAAGCCCGGATGGCTACACCTTC
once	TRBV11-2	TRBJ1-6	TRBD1	CASSLDRGYNSPLHF	TGTGCCAGCAGCTTGGACAGGGGGTATAATTCACCCCTCCACTTT
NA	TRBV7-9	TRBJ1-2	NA	CASSRLDSRYGYTF	TGTGCCAGCAGCCGTTTAGACAGTCGGTATGGCTACACCTTC
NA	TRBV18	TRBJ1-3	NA	CASSPSSGNTIYF	TGTGCCAGCTCACCCAGCTCTGGAAACACCATATATTTT
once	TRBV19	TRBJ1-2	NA	CASSFNPGLFGYTF	TGTGCCAGTAGTTTTAATCCGGGGTTGTTTGGCTACACCTTC
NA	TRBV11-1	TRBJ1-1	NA	CASSLELNTEAFF	TGTGCCAGCAGCTTAGAGCTGAACACTGAAGCTTTCTTT
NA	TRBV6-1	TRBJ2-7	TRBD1	CASSAIGQGAHYEQYF	TGTGCCAGCAGTGCTATCGGACAGGGGGCACACTACGAGCAGTACTTC
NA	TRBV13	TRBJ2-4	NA	CASSWTAYSWDNQGRDGTKNIQYF	TGTGCCAGCAGCTGGACTGCGTACTCCTGGGATAATCAGGGGAGAGATGGAACCAAAAACATTCAGTACTTC
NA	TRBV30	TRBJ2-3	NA	CAWGEAGGGTDTQYF	TGTGCCTGGGGTGAAGCAGGTGGCGGCACAGATACGCAGTATTTT
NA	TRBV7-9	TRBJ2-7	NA	CASSLLAGYEQYF	TGTGCCAGCAGCTTACTGGCAGGCTACGAGCAGTACTTC
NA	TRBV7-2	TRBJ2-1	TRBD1	CASSSQGQIDLDEQFF	TGTGCCAGCAGCTCCCAGGGACAGATAGACCTAGATGAGCAGTTCTTC
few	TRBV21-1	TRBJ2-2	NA	CASSANRQGSTGELFF	TGTGCCAGCAGCGCGAATAGACAGGGGAGCACCGGGGAGCTGTTTTTT
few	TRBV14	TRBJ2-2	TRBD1	CASSHKGGQGWPTGELFF	TGTGCCAGCAGCCACAAGGGGGGACAGGGATGGCCCACCGGGGAGCTGTTTTTT